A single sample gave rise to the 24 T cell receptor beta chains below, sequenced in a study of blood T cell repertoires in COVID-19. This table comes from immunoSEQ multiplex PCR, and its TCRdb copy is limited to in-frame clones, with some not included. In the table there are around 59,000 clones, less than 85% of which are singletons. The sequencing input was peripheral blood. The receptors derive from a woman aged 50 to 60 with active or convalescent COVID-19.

CDR3 region: CASSGGLPLQETQYF. The CDR3 coding sequence is TGCGCCAGCAGCGGGGGACTTCCCCTCCAAGAGACCCAGTACTTC. The chain combines TRBV5-1 with TRBJ2-5; the D gene is possibly TRBD2 (6 bases). V dropped 4 bases and J dropped 1 base, with 14 bases sitting between them. The CDR3 is 15 residues long. The germline V gene has CDR1 SGHRS and CDR2 YFSETQ.

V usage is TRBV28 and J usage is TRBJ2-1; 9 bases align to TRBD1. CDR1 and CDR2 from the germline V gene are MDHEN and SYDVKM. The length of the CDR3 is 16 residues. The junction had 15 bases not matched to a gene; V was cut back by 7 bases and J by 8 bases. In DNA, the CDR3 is TGTGCCAGCACTTCTTGGCGGAGACAGGGGGGCTATGAGCAGTTCTTC. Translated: CASTSWRRQGGYEQFF.

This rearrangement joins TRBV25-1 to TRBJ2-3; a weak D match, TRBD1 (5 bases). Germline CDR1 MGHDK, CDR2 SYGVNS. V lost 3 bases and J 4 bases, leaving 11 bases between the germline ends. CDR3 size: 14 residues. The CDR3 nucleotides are TGTGCCAGCAGTGAGACGCAGGGTGCAGATACGCAGTATTTT. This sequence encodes CASSETQGADTQYF.

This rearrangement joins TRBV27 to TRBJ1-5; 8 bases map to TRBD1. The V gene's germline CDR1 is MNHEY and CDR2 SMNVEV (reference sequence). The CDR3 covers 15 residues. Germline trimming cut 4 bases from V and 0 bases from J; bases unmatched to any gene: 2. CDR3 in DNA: TGTGCCAGCAGTTCCAGGGGGCGTAGCAATCAGCCCCAGCATTTT. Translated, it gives CASSSRGRSNQPQHF.

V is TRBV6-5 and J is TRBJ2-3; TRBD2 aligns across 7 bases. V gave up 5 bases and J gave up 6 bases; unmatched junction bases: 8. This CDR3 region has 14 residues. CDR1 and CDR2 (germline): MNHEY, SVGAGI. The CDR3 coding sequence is TGTGCCAGCAGTCCCGGGACTACCGGGGATACGCAGTATTTT. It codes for CASSPGTTGDTQYF.

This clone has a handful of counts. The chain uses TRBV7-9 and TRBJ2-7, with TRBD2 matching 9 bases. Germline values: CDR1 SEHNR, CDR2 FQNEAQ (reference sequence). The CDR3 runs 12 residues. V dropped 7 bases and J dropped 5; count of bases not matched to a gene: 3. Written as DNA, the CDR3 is TGTGCCAGCACGGGACTAGCCGACGAGCAGTACTTC. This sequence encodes CASTGLADEQYF.

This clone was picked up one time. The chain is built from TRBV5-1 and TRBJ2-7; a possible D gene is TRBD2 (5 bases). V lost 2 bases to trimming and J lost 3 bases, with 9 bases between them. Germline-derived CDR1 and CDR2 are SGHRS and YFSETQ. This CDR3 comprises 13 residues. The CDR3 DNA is TGCGCCAGCAGCTTTCGGACTTACTACGAGCAGTACTTC. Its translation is CASSFRTYYEQYF.

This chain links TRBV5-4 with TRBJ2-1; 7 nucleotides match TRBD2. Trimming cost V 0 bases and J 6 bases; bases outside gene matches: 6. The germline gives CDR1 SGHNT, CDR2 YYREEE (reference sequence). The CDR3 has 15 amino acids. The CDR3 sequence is CASSLVGGNGNEQFF. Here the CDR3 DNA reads TGTGCCAGCAGCTTGGTCGGGGGGAACGGCAATGAGCAGTTCTTC.

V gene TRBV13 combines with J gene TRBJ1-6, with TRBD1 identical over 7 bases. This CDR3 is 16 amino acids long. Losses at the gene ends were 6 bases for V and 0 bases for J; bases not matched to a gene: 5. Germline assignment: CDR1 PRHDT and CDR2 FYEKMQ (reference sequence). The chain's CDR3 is CASSPQGSSYNSPLHF. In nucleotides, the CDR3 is TGTGCCAGCAGTCCACAGGGGAGCTCCTATAATTCACCCCTCCACTTT.

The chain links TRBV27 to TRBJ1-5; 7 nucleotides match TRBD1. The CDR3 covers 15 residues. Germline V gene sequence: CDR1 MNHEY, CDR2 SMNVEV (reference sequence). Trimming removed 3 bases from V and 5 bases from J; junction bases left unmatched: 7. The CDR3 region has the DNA TGTGCCAGCAGTTTCGATGGACAGGTAGATCAGCCCCAGCATTTT. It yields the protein CASSFDGQVDQPQHF.

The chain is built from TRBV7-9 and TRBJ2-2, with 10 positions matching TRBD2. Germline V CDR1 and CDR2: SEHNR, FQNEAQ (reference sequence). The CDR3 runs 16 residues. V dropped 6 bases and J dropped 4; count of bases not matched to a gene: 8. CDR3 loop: CASSSTSGALTGELFF. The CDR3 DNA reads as TGTGCCAGCAGTTCTACTAGCGGGGCCCTCACCGGGGAGCTGTTTTTT.

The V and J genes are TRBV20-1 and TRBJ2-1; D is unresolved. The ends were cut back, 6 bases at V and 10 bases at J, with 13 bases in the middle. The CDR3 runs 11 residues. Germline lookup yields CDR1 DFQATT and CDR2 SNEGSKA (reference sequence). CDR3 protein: CSAAPEEEQFF. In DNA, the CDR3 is TGCAGTGCCGCTCCCGAGGAGGAGCAGTTCTTC.

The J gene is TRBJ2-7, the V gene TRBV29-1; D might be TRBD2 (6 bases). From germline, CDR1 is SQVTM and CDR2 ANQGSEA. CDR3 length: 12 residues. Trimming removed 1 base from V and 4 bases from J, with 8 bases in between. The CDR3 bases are TGCAGCGTTGAAGGGCGGGGATACGAGCAGTACTTC. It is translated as CSVEGRGYEQYF.

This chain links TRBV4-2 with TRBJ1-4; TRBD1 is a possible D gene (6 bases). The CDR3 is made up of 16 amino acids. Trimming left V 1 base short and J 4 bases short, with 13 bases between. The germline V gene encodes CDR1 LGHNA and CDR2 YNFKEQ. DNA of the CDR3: TGTGCCAGCAGCCAAGCACCCCAGGGGATTAATGAAAAACTGTTTTTT. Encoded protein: CASSQAPQGINEKLFF.

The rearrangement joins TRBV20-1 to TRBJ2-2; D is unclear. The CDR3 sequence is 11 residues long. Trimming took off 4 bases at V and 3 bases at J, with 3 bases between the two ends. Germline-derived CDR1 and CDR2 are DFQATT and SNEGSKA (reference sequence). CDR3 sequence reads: CSATDTGELFF. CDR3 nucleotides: TGCAGTGCTACAGACACCGGGGAGCTGTTTTTT.

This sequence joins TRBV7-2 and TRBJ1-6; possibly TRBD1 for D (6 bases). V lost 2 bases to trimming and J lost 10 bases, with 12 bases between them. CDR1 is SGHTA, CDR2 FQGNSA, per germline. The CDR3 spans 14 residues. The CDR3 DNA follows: TGTGCCAGCAGCTTAAGGGAGGGGGAGTCACCCCTCCACTTT. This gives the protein CASSLREGESPLHF.

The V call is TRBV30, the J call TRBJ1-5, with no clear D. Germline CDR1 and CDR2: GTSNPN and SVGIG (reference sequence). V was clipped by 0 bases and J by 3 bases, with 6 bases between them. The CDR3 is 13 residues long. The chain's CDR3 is CAWSVNINQPQHF. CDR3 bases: TGTGCCTGGAGTGTTAACATCAATCAGCCCCAGCATTTT. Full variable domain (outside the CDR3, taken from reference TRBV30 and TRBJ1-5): SQTIHQWPATLVQPVGSPLSLECTVEGTSNPNLYWYRQAAGRGLQLLFYSVGIGQISSEVPQNLSASRPQDRQFILSSKKLLLSDSGFYLCAWSVNINQPQHFGDGTRLSIL.

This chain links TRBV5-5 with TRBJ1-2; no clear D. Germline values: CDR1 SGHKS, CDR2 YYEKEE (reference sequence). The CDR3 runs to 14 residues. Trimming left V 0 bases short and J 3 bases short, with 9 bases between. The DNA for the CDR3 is TGTGCCAGCAGCTTGGGGGCCCGCGACTATGGCTACACCTTC. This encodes CASSLGARDYGYTF. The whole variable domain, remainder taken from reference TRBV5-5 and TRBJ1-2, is DAGVTQSPTHLIKTRGQQVTLRCSPISGHKSVSWYQQVLGQGPQFIFQYYEKEERGRGNFPDRFSARQFPNYSSELNVNALLLGDSALYLCASSLGARDYGYTFGSGTRLTVV.

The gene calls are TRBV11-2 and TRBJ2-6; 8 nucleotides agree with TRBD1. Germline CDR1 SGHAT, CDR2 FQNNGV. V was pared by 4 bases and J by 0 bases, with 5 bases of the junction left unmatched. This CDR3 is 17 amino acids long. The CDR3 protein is CASSSGTGDSGANVLTF. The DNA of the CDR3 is TGTGCCAGCAGCTCCGGGACAGGAGACTCTGGGGCCAACGTCCTGACTTTC. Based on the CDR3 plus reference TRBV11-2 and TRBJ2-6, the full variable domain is EAGVAQSPRYKIIEKRQSVAFWCNPISGHATLYWYQQILGQGPKLLIQFQNNGVVDDSQLPKDRFSAERLKGVDSTLKIQPAKLEDSAVYLCASSSGTGDSGANVLTFGAGSRLTVL.

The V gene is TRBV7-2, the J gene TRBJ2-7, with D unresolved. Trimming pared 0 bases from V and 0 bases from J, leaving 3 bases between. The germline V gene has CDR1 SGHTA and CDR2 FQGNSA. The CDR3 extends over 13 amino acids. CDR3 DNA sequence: TGTGCCAGCAGCTTAGCTCACTCCTACGAGCAGTACTTC. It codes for CASSLAHSYEQYF.

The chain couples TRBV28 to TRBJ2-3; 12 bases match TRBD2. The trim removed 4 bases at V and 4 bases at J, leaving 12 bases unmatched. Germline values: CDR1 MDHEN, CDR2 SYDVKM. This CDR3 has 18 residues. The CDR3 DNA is TGTGCCAGCAGTTCCCTTACTAGCGGGAGGTTGGCGGCAGATACGCAGTATTTT. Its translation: CASSSLTSGRLAADTQYF.

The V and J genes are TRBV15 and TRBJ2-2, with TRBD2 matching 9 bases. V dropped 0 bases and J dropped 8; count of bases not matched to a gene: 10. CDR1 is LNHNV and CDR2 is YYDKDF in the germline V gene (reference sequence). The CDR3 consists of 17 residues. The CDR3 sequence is CATSRDWAREGPGELFF. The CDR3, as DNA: TGTGCCACCAGCAGAGATTGGGCGCGGGAGGGCCCGGGGGAGCTGTTTTTT. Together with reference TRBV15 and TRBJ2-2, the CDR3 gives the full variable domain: DAMVIQNPRYQVTQFGKPVTLSCSQTLNHNVMYWYQQKSSQAPKLLFHYYDKDFNNEADTPDNFQSRRPNTSFCFLDIRSPGLGDTAMYLCATSRDWAREGPGELFFGEGSRLTVL.

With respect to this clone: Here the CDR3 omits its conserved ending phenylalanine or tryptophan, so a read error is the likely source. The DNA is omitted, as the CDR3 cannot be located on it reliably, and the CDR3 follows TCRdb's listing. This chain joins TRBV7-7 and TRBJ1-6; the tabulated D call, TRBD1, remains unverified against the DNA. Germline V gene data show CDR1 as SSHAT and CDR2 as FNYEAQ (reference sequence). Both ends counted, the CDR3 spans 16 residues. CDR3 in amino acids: CASSLKTGNFKFTPPL.

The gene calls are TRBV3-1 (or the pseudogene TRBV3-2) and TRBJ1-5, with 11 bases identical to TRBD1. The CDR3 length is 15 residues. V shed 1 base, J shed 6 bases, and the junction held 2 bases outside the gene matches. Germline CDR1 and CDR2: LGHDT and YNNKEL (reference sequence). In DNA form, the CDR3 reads TGTGCCAGCAGCCAAGGGACAGGGGGCGGTCAGCCCCAGCATTTT. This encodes CASSQGTGGGQPQHF.